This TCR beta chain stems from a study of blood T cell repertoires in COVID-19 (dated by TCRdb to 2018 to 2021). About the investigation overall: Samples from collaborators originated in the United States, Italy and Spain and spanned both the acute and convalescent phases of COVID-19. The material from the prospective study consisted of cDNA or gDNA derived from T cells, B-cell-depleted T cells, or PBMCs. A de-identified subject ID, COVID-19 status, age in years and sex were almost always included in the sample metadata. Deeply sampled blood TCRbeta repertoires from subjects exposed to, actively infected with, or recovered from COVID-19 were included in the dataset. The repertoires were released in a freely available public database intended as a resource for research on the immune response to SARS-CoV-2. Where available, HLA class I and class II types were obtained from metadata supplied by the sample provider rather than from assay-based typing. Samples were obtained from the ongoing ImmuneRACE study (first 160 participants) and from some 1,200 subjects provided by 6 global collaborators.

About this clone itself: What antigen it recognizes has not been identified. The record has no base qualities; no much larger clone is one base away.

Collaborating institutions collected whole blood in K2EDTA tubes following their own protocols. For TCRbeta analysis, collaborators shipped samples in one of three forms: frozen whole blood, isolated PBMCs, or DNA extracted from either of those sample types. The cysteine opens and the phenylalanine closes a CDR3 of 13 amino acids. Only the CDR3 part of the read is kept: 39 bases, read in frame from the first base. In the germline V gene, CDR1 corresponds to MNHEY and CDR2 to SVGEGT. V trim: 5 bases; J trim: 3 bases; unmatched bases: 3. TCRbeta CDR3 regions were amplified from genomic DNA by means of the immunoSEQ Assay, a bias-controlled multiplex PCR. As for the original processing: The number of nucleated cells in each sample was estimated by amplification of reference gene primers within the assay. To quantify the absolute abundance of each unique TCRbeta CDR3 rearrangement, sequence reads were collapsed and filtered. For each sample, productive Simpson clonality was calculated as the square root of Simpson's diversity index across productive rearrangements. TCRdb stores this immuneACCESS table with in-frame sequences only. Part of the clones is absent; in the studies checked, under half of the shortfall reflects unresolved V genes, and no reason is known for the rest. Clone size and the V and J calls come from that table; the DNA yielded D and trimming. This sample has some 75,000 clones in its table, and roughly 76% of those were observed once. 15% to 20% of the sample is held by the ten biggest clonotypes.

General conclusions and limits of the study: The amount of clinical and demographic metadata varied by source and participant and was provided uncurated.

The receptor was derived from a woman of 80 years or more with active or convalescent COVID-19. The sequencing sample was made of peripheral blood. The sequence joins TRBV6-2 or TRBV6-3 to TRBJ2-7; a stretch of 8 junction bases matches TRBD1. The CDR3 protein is CASSQGQGYEQYF. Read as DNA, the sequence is TGTGCCAGCAGTCAAGGACAGGGCTACGAGCAGTACTTC.